The present T cell receptor (beta chain) was sequenced within a study of T cell clonality in common variable immunodeficiency. Overall study findings and caveats: In common variable immunodeficiency, TCR beta chains reportedly carried fewer deletions and N-nucleotide insertions. Fewer TCRbeta clones were shared among CVID subjects than controls.

Concerning this clone: No antigen is known for it. The read ends 3 residues before the CDR3 terminus; that terminus is restored from the germline J gene.

TCRdb's copy holds only in-frame clones and misses some; the assay was immunoSEQ multiplex PCR. The sample yields about 45,000 clones, without any singletons. Caucasian heritage predominated among both patients and controls. Germline V gene lookup returns CDR1 MNHNS and CDR2 SASEGT. The CDR3 runs 13 residues. This chain connects TRBV6-1 to TRBJ2-4, with D hard to call. The source material was peripheral blood mononuclear cells. The receptor was derived from a person aged 18 to 70 in good health. CDR3 sequence: CASRELRSYGQYF. The covered CDR3 bases are TGTGCCAGCAGAGAACTCCGGTCCTATGGT.